Below are 6 T cell receptor beta chains sequenced from a single sample in a study of cytomegalovirus exposure and HLA in healthy donors. PCR primers comprised 60 Vbeta and 13 Jbeta primers. Sequenced by immunoSEQ multiplex PCR; TCRdb stores in-frame clones only, minus some. The sample yields roughly 93,000 clones, approximately 72% seen once. Sequences were obtained from PBMCs. These receptors were taken from a man between 18 and 29 years old in good health and CMV-seropositive.

The V and J genes are TRBV18 and TRBJ2-1; D remains unclear. This CDR3 comprises 11 residues. V lost 5 bases, J lost 9 bases, and 8 bases lay in between. The germline gives CDR1 KGHSH, CDR2 LQKENI. The CDR3: CASSRTGEQFF. As DNA, the CDR3 is TGTGCCAGCTCAAGAACGGGTGAGCAGTTCTTC.

The V and J genes are TRBV2 and TRBJ1-6, with TRBD1 matching 7 bases. V lost 7 bases and J lost 5; bases outside the gene matches: 8. From germline, CDR1 is SNHLY and CDR2 FYNNEI. This CDR3 contains 15 residues. DNA of the CDR3: TGTGCCAGCACAACTGACAGGGCGAATAATTCACCCCTCCACTTT. It is translated as CASTTDRANNSPLHF.

The chain carries TRBV5-4 and TRBJ2-5, with 8 bases lining up with TRBD2. The ends lost 1 base at V and 2 bases at J; junction bases unmatched: 1. In germline, CDR1 is SGHNT, CDR2 YYREEE (reference sequence). The CDR3 is made up of 14 amino acids. The CDR3 spells CASSLQRGQETQYF. The CDR3 bases are TGTGCCAGCAGCTTGCAGCGGGGGCAAGAGACCCAGTACTTC.

On this clone itself: Within the sample, other DNA sequences also encode this same CDR3. The gene calls are TRBV5-4 and TRBJ1-3, with D unclear. The CDR3 contains 15 residues. CDR1 and CDR2 from the germline V gene are SGHNT and YYREEE (reference sequence). The DNA of the CDR3 is TGTGCTAGCGGGGAACCTGGGAGCTCTGGAAACACCATATATTTT. This sequence encodes CASGEPGSSGNTIYF.

The count of this clone is one. The chain links TRBV6-5 to TRBJ1-1, with D hard to call. V was clipped by 5 bases and J by 0 bases, with 13 bases between them. This CDR3 contains 15 residues. Germline V gene data show CDR1 as MNHEY and CDR2 as SVGAGI. The CDR3 nucleotides are TGTGCCAGCAGTGCCGAATTTTACATGAACACTGAAGCTTTCTTT. This translates into CASSAEFYMNTEAFF.

The sample holds a few counts of this clone. V and J are TRBV20-1 and TRBJ1-2, with unresolved D. Germline V gives CDR1 DFQATT, CDR2 SNEGSKA (reference sequence). The CDR3 runs to 11 residues. V lost 3 bases, J lost 8 bases, and 10 bases lay in between. CDR3 sequence (DNA): TGCAGTGCTAGTCGGGAAGACGGCTACACCTTC. Protein product: CSASREDGYTF.